This T cell receptor (beta chain) originates from a study of breast tumors, draining lymph nodes, adjacent tissues. Study results and limitations: The lymph node origin of tumor T cells was framed as consistent with a hypothesis, not demonstrated. Tumor repertoires ranked between lymph nodes and nontumor tissue in diversity, with V and J gene preferences. Most tumor T cells seemingly derive from lymph node, then expand in tumor.

The CDR3 spans 17 residues. Trimming pared 3 bases from V and 11 bases from J, leaving 25 bases between. Germline CDR1 and CDR2: MGHDK and SYGVNS. In TCRdb, the multiplex PCR reads were re-called with MiXCR into one record per CDR3 protein. The repertoire holds approximately 230,000 distinct CDR3 sequences, with approximately 36% as singletons. The lymph nodes were axillary draining lymph nodes from breast cancer patients. This clonotype was counted at least ten times. Its antigen is not known. The gene calls are TRBV25-1 and TRBJ1-4; D possibly corresponds to TRBD1 (6 bases). This TCR was sampled from a female donor with breast cancer. Some clones in this sample may be carry-over from other donors' samples. The sample was axillary lymph node tissue. CDR3 DNA: TGTGCCAGCAGTGAGTTAGCCCCTAGGGCAGGGGTGGCCAAACTGTTTTTT. It yields the protein CASSELAPRAGVAKLFF. Variable domain in full (rest from reference TRBV25-1 and TRBJ1-4): EADIYQTPRYLVIGTGKKITLECSQTMGHDKMYWYQQDPGMELHLIHYSYGVNSTEKGDLSSESTVSRIRTEHFPLTLESARPSHTSQYLCASSELAPRAGVAKLFFGSGTQLSVL.